The 29 T cell receptor beta chains in this list originate from one sample, sequenced in a study of CD8+ T cells in alopecia areata. The authors extracted RNA and reverse transcribed it into cDNA as the sequencing template. Profiling relied on immunoSEQ multiplex PCR, and the TCRdb table lists in-frame clones only, not all of them. The sample consists of around 100,000 clones, around 71% of them appearing once. Regarding treatment: oral pan-JAK inhibitor, 5-10 mg twice daily. Sequenced here: CD8+ T cells sorted from blood, sampled around week 44, from a patient treated with tofacitinib. These TCRs come from a human donor with alopecia areata.

The CDR3 region is CASSQEPSGNYGYTF. CDR3 nucleotides: TGCGCCAGCAGCCAAGAGCCGTCCGGAAACTATGGCTACACCTTC. The rearrangement links TRBV4-3 to TRBJ1-2; D is uncertain. The CDR3 sequence is 15 residues long. Germline V gene sequence: CDR1 LGHNA, CDR2 YSLEER. Trimming took 0 bases from V and 2 from J, leaving 10 bases between them.

This chain connects TRBV5-6 to TRBJ2-5, with TRBD2 matching 8 bases. The junction had 7 bases not matched to a gene; V was cut back by 1 base and J by 5 bases. The CDR3 length is 15 residues. CDR1 is SGHDT and CDR2 is YYEEEE in the germline V gene. For the CDR3, the DNA is TGTGCCAGCAGCTTGTTAACGGGGGGGCCGGAGACCCAGTACTTC. It translates to CASSLLTGGPETQYF.

This clone was picked up a small number of times. The rearrangement joins TRBV7-2 to TRBJ1-2; possible D gene TRBD1, 5 bases. V lost 0 bases and J lost 6, with 11 bases in between. This CDR3 is built from 14 residues. Per germline, CDR1 SGHTA and CDR2 FQGNSA. CDR3 in DNA: TGTGCCAGCAGCTTAGCGGTAGGGGATCATGGCTACACCTTC. It encodes CASSLAVGDHGYTF.

J is TRBJ2-7 and V is TRBV6-6; 7 bases align to TRBD1. This CDR3 has 16 amino acids. Germline loops: CDR1 MNHNY, CDR2 SVGAGI (reference sequence). V was clipped by 2 bases and J by 4 bases; unmatched bases: 11. Written as DNA, the CDR3 is TGTGCCAGCAGTTACGGGGCTCCCGGGACAGCTTACGAGCAGTACTTC. It codes for CASSYGAPGTAYEQYF.

In DNA, the CDR3 is TGCAGCGTTGGGACAGGCCAAGAGGGGACCCAGTACTTC. Its protein product is CSVGTGQEGTQYF. The J gene is TRBJ2-5, the V gene TRBV29-1, with TRBD1 matching 7 bases. V dropped 4 bases and J dropped 7; count of bases not matched to a gene: 9. Germline assignment: CDR1 SQVTM and CDR2 ANQGSEA. The CDR3 covers 13 residues.

There are a few counts of this clone. V gene TRBV10-3 combines with J gene TRBJ2-7; D call uncertain. V was cut by 3 bases and J by 2 bases, with 5 bases left in between. The CDR3 consists of 12 residues. The germline V gene has CDR1 ENHRY and CDR2 SYGVKD. The CDR3 loop is CAISDDTYEQYF. DNA of the CDR3: TGTGCCATCAGTGACGATACCTACGAGCAGTACTTC.

This clone occurred a few times. The chain links TRBV29-1 to TRBJ2-5; D call uncertain. The V and J ends lost 1 base and 4 bases respectively, with 7 bases between them. This CDR3 spans 12 amino acids. Germline V gene lookup returns CDR1 SQVTM and CDR2 ANQGSEA. The CDR3 DNA reads TGCAGCGTTGAAGGGAGAGGAGAGACCCAGTACTTC. It is translated as CSVEGRGETQYF.

This clone was seen once. CDR3 nucleotide sequence: TGCGCCAGCAGCCAAGATCGGTTCCCGGGGAACTACGAGCAGTACTTC. It codes for CASSQDRFPGNYEQYF. V usage is TRBV4-3 and J usage is TRBJ2-7, with D possibly matching TRBD2 (5 bases). There are 16 residues in the CDR3. Germline V gives CDR1 LGHNA, CDR2 YSLEER. Trimming left V 0 bases short and J 3 bases short, with 15 bases between.

This clone was seen a handful of times. The V and J genes are TRBV2 and TRBJ2-3; 8 bases fit TRBD2. The CDR3 has 16 residues. CDR1 is SNHLY, CDR2 FYNNEI, per germline. V lost 5 bases, J lost 4 bases, and 11 bases stayed unmatched. CDR3: CASSPTFTGGSDTQYF. The CDR3 nucleotides read TGTGCCAGCAGTCCAACTTTTACGGGGGGGTCAGATACGCAGTATTTT. The complete variable domain, with remaining parts taken from reference TRBV2 and TRBJ2-3, reads EPEVTQTPSHQVTQMGQEVILRCVPISNHLYFYWYRQILGQKVEFLVSFYNNEISEKSEIFDDQFSVERPDGSNFTLKIRSTKLEDSAMYFCASSPTFTGGSDTQYFGPGTRLTVL.

The chain links TRBV7-9 to TRBJ2-1, with D possibly being TRBD2 (5 bases). Germline CDR1 is SEHNR and CDR2 is FQNEAQ (reference sequence). This CDR3 has 12 amino acids. Trimming stripped 5 bases from V and 6 bases from J, with 8 bases between. The CDR3 loop is CASSRLSNEQFF. The CDR3 coding sequence is TGTGCCAGCAGCCGACTATCCAATGAGCAGTTCTTC.

DNA for the CDR3: TGTGCCAGGCGTCCCTGGGGGGAACCCTACGAGCAGTACTTC. Its protein product is CARRPWGEPYEQYF. The genes are TRBV11-2 and TRBJ2-7; weak D call: TRBD2 (6 bases). Trimming pared 9 bases from V and 2 bases from J, leaving 17 bases between. CDR1 SGHAT and CDR2 FQNNGV come from the germline V gene. The CDR3 runs 14 residues. Drawing the rest from reference TRBV11-2 and TRBJ2-7, the complete variable domain is EAGVAQSPRYKIIEKRQSVAFWCNPISGHATLYWYQQILGQGPKLLIQFQNNGVVDDSQLPKDRFSAERLKGVDSTLKIQPAKLEDSAVYLCARRPWGEPYEQYFGPGTRLTVT.

This sequence joins TRBV6-5 and TRBJ1-2; 8 bases map to TRBD1. The CDR3 has 15 amino acids. Germline lookup yields CDR1 MNHEY and CDR2 SVGAGI. V lost 8 bases to trimming and J lost 4 bases; unmatched junction nucleotides: 12. CDR3 sequence reads: CASGAGGARSYGYTF. The CDR3 bases are TGTGCCAGCGGGGCAGGGGGCGCGAGGAGCTATGGCTACACCTTC.

J is TRBJ1-1 and V is TRBV9; unclear D gene. Germline V gene lookup returns CDR1 SGDLS and CDR2 YYNGEE. The V end was cut by 7 bases, the J end by 3 bases, with 10 bases between. The CDR3 contains 12 residues. CDR3 protein: CASGPRDTEAFF. The CDR3 region has the DNA TGTGCCAGCGGACCCCGCGACACTGAAGCTTTCTTT.

The J gene is TRBJ1-4, the V gene TRBV4-3; D is perhaps TRBD1 (6 bases). The germline V gene encodes CDR1 LGHNA and CDR2 YSLEER. The CDR3 is 16 amino acids. The V gene lost 0 bases and the J gene lost 6 bases, with 14 bases spanning the gap. The CDR3 region has the DNA TGCGCCAGCAGCCAAGATGGGGGGCGTGTCGATGAAAAACTGTTTTTT. Translating gives CASSQDGGRVDEKLFF.

The gene calls are TRBV7-8 and TRBJ2-3, with 14 bases identical to TRBD2. CDR3 size: 16 residues. CDR1 and CDR2 (germline): SGHVS, FQNEAQ. V lost 3 bases, J lost 3 bases, and 2 bases stayed unmatched. The CDR3 here is CASSFGLAGGTDTQYF. The CDR3 coding sequence is TGTGCCAGCAGCTTCGGACTAGCGGGGGGTACAGATACGCAGTATTTT.

J is TRBJ1-1 and V is TRBV10-2, with D unresolved. The CDR3 extends over 12 amino acids. Trimming took 8 bases from V and 1 from J, leaving 8 bases between them. Germline V gene lookup returns CDR1 WSHSY and CDR2 SAAADI. CDR3 DNA sequence: TGCGCCAGCGTCGACGCGAACACTGAAGCTTTCTTT. It specifies CASVDANTEAFF.

The chain uses TRBV5-6 and TRBJ2-2; 11 nucleotides line up with TRBD2. Germline values: CDR1 SGHDT, CDR2 YYEEEE. V gave up 0 bases and J gave up 7 bases; unmatched junction bases: 5. The CDR3 spans 16 residues. This CDR3 reads CASSLELAGAIGELFF. DNA of the CDR3: TGTGCCAGCAGCTTGGAACTAGCGGGGGCCATCGGGGAGCTGTTTTTT.

V is TRBV11-2 and J is TRBJ2-1, with 8 nucleotides matching TRBD1. With 7 bases clipped from V and 4 bases from J, the junction kept 6 bases outside the gene matches. The CDR3 length is 14 residues. Germline V gene sequence: CDR1 SGHAT, CDR2 FQNNGV. The CDR3 DNA follows: TGTGCCAGCACTTTGGGACAGGCTTACAATGAGCAGTTCTTC. It codes for CASTLGQAYNEQFF.

The rearrangement links TRBV13 to TRBJ2-3; TRBD2 matches at 10 bases. CDR1 is PRHDT, CDR2 FYEKMQ, per germline (reference sequence). V dropped 4 bases and J dropped 3; count of bases not matched to a gene: 13. The CDR3 runs 18 residues. CDR3 nucleotide sequence: TGTGCCAGCAGCTCTACACGTAGCGGGGGGATTATGACAGATACGCAGTATTTT. It codes for CASSSTRSGGIMTDTQYF.

This clone occurred once. The gene calls are TRBV29-1 and TRBJ2-3, with TRBD2 matching over 11 bases. This CDR3 has 15 residues. Trimming at V came to 1 base and at J to 0 bases, leaving 0 bases not matched to a gene. The germline V gene encodes CDR1 SQVTM and CDR2 ANQGSEA. CDR3 bases: TGCAGCGTTGAAGGGACTAGCGGGAGCACAGATACGCAGTATTTT. It yields the protein CSVEGTSGSTDTQYF.

The gene calls are TRBV13 and TRBJ2-7; tentative D call: TRBD2 (5 bases). Looked up from germline, CDR1 is PRHDT and CDR2 is FYEKMQ (reference sequence). Trimming took off 3 bases at V and 5 bases at J, with 14 bases between the two ends. There are 14 residues in the CDR3. CDR3 sequence (DNA): TGTGCCAGCAGCTTGGGAGAAAATTGGCACGAGCAGTACTTC. Protein product: CASSLGENWHEQYF. Using reference TRBV13 and TRBJ2-7 for the parts outside the CDR3, the full variable domain is AAGVIQSPRHLIKEKRETATLKCYPIPRHDTVYWYQQGPGQDPQFLISFYEKMQSDKGSIPDRFSAQQFSDYHSELNMSSLELGDSALYFCASSLGENWHEQYFGPGTRLTVT.

This clone was seen more than once but under ten times. The chain recombines TRBV4-3 with TRBJ2-3, with D tentatively TRBD2 (5 bases). Germline CDR1 LGHNA, CDR2 YSLEER. The CDR3 loop spans 12 amino acids. The V and J ends lost 1 base and 6 bases respectively, with 5 bases between them. CDR3 sequence reads: CASSQAGDTQYF. In DNA form, the CDR3 reads TGCGCCAGCAGCCAAGCGGGGGATACGCAGTATTTT.

The CDR3 nucleotides read TGCGCCAGCCTCGGACAAGAGACCCAGTACTTC. It translates to CASLGQETQYF. The chain is built from TRBV10-2 and TRBJ2-5; no clear D gene. Germline assignment: CDR1 WSHSY and CDR2 SAAADI. V was shortened by 8 bases and J by 2 bases, with 6 bases between the two germline ends. This CDR3 comprises 11 residues.

The rearrangement joins TRBV12-5 to TRBJ1-1; 11 bases are shared with TRBD1. Germline V gene lookup returns CDR1 LGHNT and CDR2 FRNRAP. V dropped 4 bases and J dropped 6; count of bases not matched to a gene: 10. The CDR3 is 16 residues long. CDR3 protein: CASGSGGTGGLPEAFF. In DNA form, the CDR3 reads TGTGCTAGTGGTTCGGGTGGGACAGGGGGGTTACCTGAAGCTTTCTTT.

V gene TRBV30 combines with J gene TRBJ2-3; TRBD1 matches 7 bases. The CDR3 is made up of 13 amino acids. Germline trimming cut 3 bases from V and 4 bases from J; bases unmatched to any gene: 4. Germline CDR1 and CDR2: GTSNPN and SVGIG (reference sequence). The CDR3 region is CAWRDRSSDTQYF. CDR3 sequence (DNA): TGTGCCTGGAGGGACAGGTCATCAGATACGCAGTATTTT.

This clone has more than one count but fewer than ten. The chain uses TRBV4-3 and TRBJ2-3; D remains unclear. Germline-derived CDR1 and CDR2 are LGHNA and YSLEER. This CDR3 is built from 12 residues. Trimming left V 4 bases short and J 2 bases short, with 4 bases between. CDR3 DNA sequence: TGCGCCAGCAGCCCTGACACAGATACGCAGTATTTT. Translation gives CASSPDTDTQYF.

The rearrangement uses TRBV4-3 and TRBJ1-2; D is perhaps TRBD1 (5 bases). Germline CDR1 is LGHNA and CDR2 is YSLEER. The CDR3 runs to 15 residues. V was clipped by 6 bases and J by 2 bases, with 16 bases between them. CDR3: CASRDTEGYNYGYTF. CDR3 nucleotides: TGCGCCAGCAGGGACACCGAGGGATACAACTATGGCTACACCTTC.

The genes are TRBV7-9 and TRBJ2-7; possibly TRBD1 for D (5 bases). Trimming removed 1 base at V and 2 bases at J, with 9 bases between. Germline V gene sequence: CDR1 SEHNR, CDR2 FQNEAQ (reference sequence). This CDR3 has 14 residues. CDR3 sequence reads: CASSLDQGPYEQYF. The CDR3 bases are TGTGCCAGCAGCTTAGACCAGGGCCCCTACGAGCAGTACTTC.

V gene TRBV4-3 combines with J gene TRBJ2-7; 10 bases agree with TRBD1. The germline CDR1 and CDR2 sequences are LGHNA and YSLEER. This CDR3 has 14 amino acids. V was pared by 4 bases and J by 4 bases, with 4 bases of the junction left unmatched. The DNA of the CDR3 is TGCGCCAGCAGCCCCGGACAGGGGGTATACGAGCAGTACTTC. Its protein product is CASSPGQGVYEQYF.